The rows below give T cell receptor beta chains drawn from one sample of a study of T cells in Graves' hyperthyroidism and ophthalmopathy. TCRdb reanalysed the multiplex PCR reads using MiXCR and keeps one entry per CDR3 protein. The sample includes a few hundred thousand distinct CDR3 sequences, roughly a sixth of them seen just once. The sample was blood. The receptors were gathered from a woman aged 40 to 55 with Graves' ophthalmopathy. CDR3s include the opening cysteine and the closing phenylalanine or tryptophan. A D gene is named only where the DNA matches it firmly. The size entry is marked missing in some rows and otherwise reads once, few, many or a size class.

>TRBD1|TRBV12-3/TRBV12-4|-|TRBJ2-2
TGTGCCAGCAGTTCCAATCTGGGGACAGGGGACACCGGGGAGCTGTTTTTT
CASSSNLGTGDTGELFF
>-|TRBV30|-|TRBJ1-2
TGTGCCTGGAGCGATGGGGATGGCTACACCTTC
CAWSDGDGYTF
>-|TRBV20-1|few|TRBJ2-1
TGCAGTGGGATCCGGGACTTATCCTACAATGAGCAGTTCTTC
CSGIRDLSYNEQFF
>TRBD2|TRBV28|many|TRBJ2-6
TGTGCCAGCAGTCCGTTAGCGGGAGGGCCCTCTGGGGCCAACGTCCTGACTTTC
CASSPLAGGPSGANVLTF
>-|TRBV6-5|many|TRBJ2-5
TGTGCCAGCAGTTACTTAGAGGAGGGGCGAAGGGTGACCCAGTACTTC
CASSYLEEGRRVTQYF
>-|TRBV20-1|few|TRBJ1-5
TGCAGTGCGCAGGGGCGGGGGGGCGATAAAATCAATCAGCCCCAGCATTTT
CSAQGRGGDKINQPQHF
>-|TRBV6-6|many|TRBJ1-2
TGTGCCAGCAGTTATCGAAACGGGAGCGCCTACGGCTACACCTTC
CASSYRNGSAYGYTF
>-|TRBV6-2/TRBV6-3|-|TRBJ2-5
TGTGCCAGCAGTACCATGGGACTGCAAACGACCCAGTACTTC
CASSTMGLQTTQYF
>-|TRBV7-9|-|TRBJ2-4
TGTGCCAGCAGCTTAGATGGAGGGTCGGACATTCAGTACTTC
CASSLDGGSDIQYF
>-|TRBV19|-|TRBJ2-1
TGTGCCAGTAGTACCCAACCTCGACTAGTCCTCATATCCTACAATGAGCAGTTCTTC
CASSTQPRLVLISYNEQFF
>-|TRBV7-9|-|TRBJ1-5
TGTGCCAGCAGCTCAACTGGGGGGCGCCAGCCCCAGCATTTT
CASSSTGGRQPQHF
>-|TRBV6-5|-|TRBJ1-5
TGTGCCAGCAGTTACAGGGCCACCTCAGGTCAGCCCCAGCATTTT
CASSYRATSGQPQHF
>-|TRBV4-1|-|TRBJ1-5
TGCGCCAGCAGCCAAGTACAACACAATCAGCCCCAGCATTTT
CASSQVQHNQPQHF
>TRBD2|TRBV18|-|TRBJ2-5
TGTGCCAGCTCACCAGGGCTAGCGGGGCCCGCGTACTTC
CASSPGLAGPAYF
>-|TRBV27|few|TRBJ2-5
TGTGCCAGCAGCAATAGACGGGCCAACCTAGAGACCCAGTACTTC
CASSNRRANLETQYF
>-|TRBV19|-|TRBJ1-6
TGTGCCAGTAGTAATTGGGGGAATTCACCCCTCCACTTT
CASSNWGNSPLHF
>-|TRBV2|many|TRBJ2-7
TGTGCCAGCAACATGGCGTTCTCCTACGAGCAGTACTTC
CASNMAFSYEQYF